The sequence of this TCR beta chain was determined in a study of blood T cell repertoires in COVID-19. Looking at the study overall: Nucleic acid was either cDNA or gDNA, and it came from T cells, B-cell-depleted T cells, or PBMCs.

TCRdb's table, derived via immunoSEQ multiplex PCR, lists solely in-frame clones and lacks some. The sample contains about 230,000 clones, nearly 90% of which appear only once. V trimming: 4 bases; J trimming: 1 base; junction bases outside the gene matches: 17. Germline V gene data show CDR1 as GTSNPN and CDR2 as SVGIG (reference sequence). There are 19 residues in the CDR3. The V gene is TRBV30, the J gene TRBJ2-1; 9 positions agree with TRBD2. The sequence was collected from a woman under 30 who had recovered from COVID-19. The sample comprised peripheral blood. Here the CDR3 reads CAWIRWASGTRTSYNEQFF. The CDR3 DNA reads TGTGCCTGGATTAGGTGGGCTAGCGGGACGAGGACGTCCTACAATGAGCAGTTCTTC.